These 24 T cell receptor beta chains originate from one sample sequenced in a study of beta chain features in type 1 diabetes. Every isolated RNA sample was fully reverse transcribed, so sequencing captured expressed TCRB transcripts. Some clones are missing from TCRdb's copy, which holds only in-frame ones; the method was immunoSEQ multiplex PCR. The sample includes roughly 350,000 clones, about 11% seen only once; the top ten take 0.015%. Sequencing used naive CD4+ T cells from blood. These receptors were collected from a woman aged 25 to 45 in good health.

In this sample, this clone turned up a few times. The CDR3 region is CASSTGQGLGYEQYF. The CDR3 nucleotides read TGTGCCAGCAGTACAGGACAGGGGCTTGGGTACGAGCAGTACTTC. The V gene is TRBV28, the J gene TRBJ2-7, with TRBD1 identical over 9 bases. With V trimmed by 5 bases and J by 4 bases, 9 bases remained unmatched. The CDR3 is 15 amino acids. Germline loops: CDR1 MDHEN, CDR2 SYDVKM.

This clone was detected only a few times. The rearrangement uses TRBV6-1 and TRBJ2-7; no firm D call. Germline V gene data show CDR1 as MNHNS and CDR2 as SASEGT. Trimming stripped 7 bases from V and 8 bases from J, with 18 bases between. The CDR3 runs to 13 residues. The CDR3, as DNA: TGTGCCAGCAACCAGGTTTTTAGAAACCAGCAGTACTTC. It yields the protein CASNQVFRNQQYF.

Only a few counts were recorded for this clone. The V gene is TRBV9, the J gene TRBJ2-5; no firm D call. V lost 0 bases and J lost 5, with 8 bases in between. The CDR3 loop spans 13 amino acids. CDR1 is SGDLS and CDR2 is YYNGEE in the germline V gene. CDR3 residues: CASSVASAETQYF. The CDR3 DNA follows: TGTGCCAGCAGCGTAGCAAGTGCGGAGACCCAGTACTTC.

This sequence joins TRBV7-9 and TRBJ1-5; 7 nucleotides align to TRBD1. Losses at the gene ends were 5 bases for V and 3 bases for J; bases not matched to a gene: 4. The CDR3 runs to 14 residues. In germline, CDR1 is SEHNR, CDR2 FQNEAQ (reference sequence). The CDR3 spells CASSHRGDNQPQHF. CDR3 in DNA: TGTGCCAGCAGCCACAGGGGTGACAATCAGCCCCAGCATTTT.

This clone came up a few times. This chain uses TRBV19 with TRBJ2-5, with D perhaps matching TRBD1 (6 bases). The CDR3 has 15 residues. Germline V gene lookup returns CDR1 LNHDA and CDR2 SQIVND (reference sequence). The V gene lost 2 bases and the J gene lost 5 bases, with 15 bases spanning the gap. The CDR3 protein is CASSITGSQRETQYF. CDR3 DNA sequence: TGTGCCAGTAGTATAACAGGGTCCCAAAGGGAGACCCAGTACTTC.

This clone has more than one count but fewer than ten. The J gene is TRBJ2-3, the V gene TRBV9; 9 bases line up with TRBD2. Per germline, CDR1 SGDLS and CDR2 YYNGEE. This CDR3 contains 18 residues. V was pared by 0 bases and J by 4 bases, with 12 bases of the junction left unmatched. CDR3 sequence (DNA): TGTGCCAGCAGCGTAGAGGGCCTGGCGGGAGGGCCTCCAGATACGCAGTATTTT. Its protein is CASSVEGLAGGPPDTQYF.

In its sample, this clone was seen a few times. As DNA, the CDR3 is TGTGCCAGCAGCCCGGGACTAGCGGGAACCTACGAGCAGTACTTC. It specifies CASSPGLAGTYEQYF. The chain links TRBV2 to TRBJ2-7; TRBD2 matches 13 bases. The CDR3 is 15 amino acids. Trimming took 6 bases from V and 2 from J; bases not matched to a gene: 4. Germline loops: CDR1 SNHLY, CDR2 FYNNEI.

The chain recombines TRBV5-1 with TRBJ2-7, with D perhaps TRBD2 (6 bases). Germline CDR1 reads SGHRS; CDR2 reads YFSETQ. The CDR3 totals 15 residues. The ends were cut back, 0 bases at V and 2 bases at J, with 12 bases in the middle. This chain's CDR3 is CASSLVAGTTYEQYF. CDR3 bases: TGCGCCAGCAGCTTGGTTGCGGGGACGACCTACGAGCAGTACTTC.

This clone was recorded a few times. This chain connects TRBV28 to TRBJ2-7; D perhaps matches TRBD2 (6 bases). Germline CDR1 reads MDHEN; CDR2 reads SYDVKM. Trimming shortened V by 6 bases and J by 2 bases, and 11 bases separated the two germline ends. The CDR3 has 13 amino acids. The CDR3 sequence is CASSQEGTYEQYF. CDR3 bases: TGTGCCAGCAGCCAGGAGGGGACCTACGAGCAGTACTTC.

DNA for the CDR3: TGTGCCAGCAACCGGGAGGGCGCCTCTGAAGCTTTCTTT. It codes for CASNREGASEAFF. V usage is TRBV6-5 and J usage is TRBJ1-1; no clear D gene. Trimming stripped 7 bases from V and 6 bases from J, with 15 bases between. The CDR3 is made up of 13 amino acids. CDR1 and CDR2 (germline): MNHEY, SVGAGI.

This chain's CDR3 is CASSFRLGSYEQYF. Written as DNA, the CDR3 is TGTGCCAGCAGTTTTCGACTAGGTTCCTACGAGCAGTACTTC. The genes are TRBV6-6 and TRBJ2-7; D perhaps matches TRBD2 (6 bases). V was cut by 4 bases and J by 1 base, with 11 bases left in between. Per the germline V gene, CDR1 is MNHNY and CDR2 is SVGAGI (reference sequence). There are 14 residues in the CDR3.

This clone has only a few counts. The CDR3 bases are TGTGCCAGCAGCGTGGGGGGTGGACGTGGCTACACCTTC. It translates to CASSVGGGRGYTF. The chain is built from TRBV9 and TRBJ1-2, with D possibly being TRBD1 (5 bases). Germline V lookup: CDR1 SGDLS, CDR2 YYNGEE. Deletions cut 2 bases from V and 7 bases from J, with 12 bases between. This CDR3 region has 13 residues.

This clone occurred a few times. The chain is built from TRBV29-1 and TRBJ2-7; the match to TRBD1 covers 8 bases. V shed 4 bases, J shed 6 bases, and the junction held 11 bases outside the gene matches. The CDR3 length is 14 residues. Germline assignment: CDR1 SQVTM and CDR2 ANQGSEA. DNA for the CDR3: TGCAGCGTTGCTGGGCAGGGGGCGAGGTCCGAGCAGTACTTC. It yields the protein CSVAGQGARSEQYF.

The chain is built from TRBV14 and TRBJ1-1; tentatively, D is TRBD1 (5 bases). Deletions cut 1 base from V and 1 base from J, with 10 bases between. The germline V gene has CDR1 SGHDN and CDR2 FVKESK. This CDR3 has 15 residues. The CDR3 loop reads CASSQVTGGNTEAFF. The CDR3 DNA is TGTGCCAGCAGCCAAGTAACGGGGGGGAACACTGAAGCTTTCTTT.

The rearrangement uses TRBV28 and TRBJ2-5, with D unresolved. Trimming left V 10 bases short and J 4 bases short, with 13 bases between. The CDR3 consists of 12 residues. Germline values: CDR1 MDHEN, CDR2 SYDVKM. The CDR3 nucleotides are TGTGCCACCTCCCTGACAACAGAGACCCAGTACTTC. Encoded protein: CATSLTTETQYF.

V gene TRBV28 combines with J gene TRBJ2-3; possible D gene TRBD1, 6 bases. Germline CDR1 MDHEN, CDR2 SYDVKM. V was cut by 6 bases and J by 5 bases, with 15 bases left in between. The CDR3 is made up of 14 amino acids. The CDR3 DNA reads TGTGCCAGCAGAGAAGCAGGGGTGGTAGATACGCAGTATTTT. As protein: CASREAGVVDTQYF.

The rearrangement joins TRBV7-2 to TRBJ2-3; TRBD1 matches 7 bases. From germline, CDR1 is SGHTA and CDR2 FQGNSA. The V and J ends lost 7 bases and 5 bases, in that order; junction bases with no gene match: 6. CDR3 length equals 13 residues. The CDR3 sequence is CASTLTGLDTQYF. CDR3 DNA: TGTGCCAGCACCCTGACAGGGTTAGATACGCAGTATTTT. Combining the CDR3 with reference TRBV7-2 and TRBJ2-3 gives the whole variable domain GAGVSQSPSNKVTEKGKDVELRCDPISGHTALYWYRQSLGQGLEFLIYFQGNSAPDKSGLPSDRFSAERTGGSVSTLTIQRTQQEDSAVYLCASTLTGLDTQYFGPGTRLTVL.

The J gene is TRBJ1-1, the V gene TRBV10-3; the D gene is possibly TRBD1 (6 bases). V was shortened by 3 bases and J by 3 bases, with 26 bases between the two germline ends. Germline V CDR1 and CDR2: ENHRY, SYGVKD. The CDR3 loop spans 19 amino acids. The CDR3 reads CAISEVRATGSSEDTEAFF. CDR3 sequence (DNA): TGTGCCATCAGTGAAGTTAGGGCAACAGGGAGTTCTGAGGACACTGAAGCTTTCTTT.

As to this clone: Different DNA sequences within this sample yield the same CDR3. The rearrangement uses TRBV30 and TRBJ2-6; a weak D match, TRBD2 (6 bases). In germline, CDR1 is GTSNPN, CDR2 SVGIG (reference sequence). V dropped 3 bases and J dropped 2 bases, with 11 bases sitting between them. This CDR3 contains 15 residues. In DNA, the CDR3 is TGTGCCTGGAGCGCCCCGGGGGCTGGGGCCAACGTCCTGACTTTC. This translates into CAWSAPGAGANVLTF.

The J gene is TRBJ1-2, the V gene TRBV28; a weak D match, TRBD1 (6 bases). Germline V CDR1 and CDR2: MDHEN, SYDVKM. The V end was cut by 5 bases, the J end by 4 bases, with 11 bases between. The CDR3 has 13 residues. DNA for the CDR3: TGTGCCAGCAGTGCTCTGGGGGCCTATGGCTACACCTTC. It encodes CASSALGAYGYTF.

In this sample, this clone turned up a few times. This chain connects TRBV4-1 to TRBJ1-2; 7 nucleotides line up with TRBD1. The CDR3 is made up of 13 amino acids. Unmatched junction bases numbered 2, after V lost 4 bases and J lost 3 bases. CDR1 and CDR2 (germline): MGHRA, YSYEKL. The CDR3 spells CASSPGQDYGYTF. As DNA, the CDR3 is TGCGCCAGCAGCCCCGGACAGGACTATGGCTACACCTTC.

The chain combines TRBV19 with TRBJ1-2, with a possible D match to TRBD1 (6 bases). Germline values: CDR1 LNHDA, CDR2 SQIVND (reference sequence). V shed 2 bases and J shed 5 bases, with 15 bases lying between them. This CDR3 region has 15 residues. Written as DNA, the CDR3 is TGTGCCAGTAGTATATCAACAGGGAATTGGTATGGCTACACCTTC. Amino acid sequence: CASSISTGNWYGYTF. The variable domain in full, completed from reference TRBV19 and TRBJ1-2, reads DGGITQSPKYLFRKEGQNVTLSCEQNLNHDAMYWYRQDPGQGLRLIYYSQIVNDFQKGDIAEGYSVSREKKESFPLTVTSAQKNPTAFYLCASSISTGNWYGYTFGSGTRLTVV.

A few counts support this clone. The V gene is TRBV19, the J gene TRBJ2-3; 8 bases fit TRBD2. V was pared by 6 bases and J by 2 bases, with 7 bases of the junction left unmatched. CDR1 and CDR2 (germline): LNHDA, SQIVND (reference sequence). CDR3 length: 15 amino acids. CDR3 region: CASSRGLADTDTQYF. The CDR3 DNA sequence: TGTGCCAGTAGCCGCGGACTAGCAGACACAGATACGCAGTATTTT.

The V and J genes are TRBV7-3 and TRBJ2-1, with D possibly TRBD2 on 5 matching bases. Germline V lookup: CDR1 SGHTA, CDR2 FQGTGA. The CDR3 consists of 16 residues. The V end was cut by 2 bases, the J end by 5 bases, with 16 bases between. As DNA, the CDR3 is TGTGCCAGCAGCTTATGGGGTGCGGGCAACGACAATGAGCAGTTCTTC. Translating gives CASSLWGAGNDNEQFF.